The 16 T cell receptor beta chains below all came from one sample that was sequenced in a study of CD8 T cells in ankylosing spondylitis. A single record per CDR3 protein comes from TCRdb applying MiXCR to the 5' RACE reads. The sample lists 350,000 to 450,000 distinct CDR3 sequences, roughly a quarter seen once, with about 1% in the top ten. Findings and caveats of the study: A TCR beta motif of seven or eight highly homologous variants appeared characteristic of ankylosing spondylitis blood.

These receptors have no known antigen. The sample taken for sequencing was blood, either unsorted or a sorted T cell fraction (not recorded which). The receptors shown here come from a male donor with ankylosing spondylitis.

The chain carries TRBV11-2 and TRBJ1-1, with D perhaps matching TRBD1 (5 bases). The CDR3 extends over 14 amino acids. Per the germline V gene, CDR1 is SGHAT and CDR2 is FQNNGV. Trimming took 0 bases from V and 5 from J, leaving 10 bases between them. The CDR3 loop reads CASSLDLRETEAFF. CDR3 nucleotides: TGTGCCAGCAGCTTAGATCTCAGGGAGACTGAAGCTTTCTTT.

This clonotype was counted only a few times. The chain uses TRBV7-9 and TRBJ2-2; 7 positions match TRBD2. Trimming took 5 bases from V and 3 from J; bases not matched to a gene: 3. The CDR3 is 14 residues long. Germline V gives CDR1 SEHNR, CDR2 FQNEAQ (reference sequence). DNA of the CDR3: TGTGCCAGCAGCACTGCGGGGGACACCGGGGAGCTGTTTTTT. Residues: CASSTAGDTGELFF.

This clonotype was found a few times. The gene calls are TRBV5-1 and TRBJ2-2, with D possibly TRBD1 on 5 matching bases. V was cut by 4 bases and J by 1 base, with 14 bases left in between. CDR3 length: 16 amino acids. The germline V gene encodes CDR1 SGHRS and CDR2 YFSETQ. This CDR3 is CASSVGRTGNTGELFF. The CDR3 nucleotides read TGCGCCAGCAGCGTGGGTAGAACAGGGAACACCGGGGAGCTGTTTTTT.

A few counts support this clonotype. The CDR3 nucleotides are TGCAGTGCTAGTAAGCGGTGGAACAATGAGCAGTTCTTC. This codes for CSASKRWNNEQFF. The rearrangement links TRBV20-1 to TRBJ2-1, with D perhaps TRBD2 (5 bases). The CDR3 has 13 residues. Trimming pared 3 bases from V and 5 bases from J, leaving 11 bases between. Germline CDR1 is DFQATT and CDR2 is SNEGSKA (reference sequence).

This clonotype was detected only a few times. The rearrangement joins TRBV24-1 to TRBJ2-1; tentative D call: TRBD2 (6 bases). This CDR3 is 12 amino acids long. V lost 4 bases and J 9 bases, leaving 9 bases between the germline ends. Germline loops: CDR1 KGHDR, CDR2 SFDVKD. CDR3 in amino acids: CATSERDFEQFF. The CDR3 DNA sequence: TGTGCCACCAGTGAGAGGGACTTTGAGCAGTTCTTC.

In this sample, this clonotype turned up a few times. In nucleotides, the CDR3 is TGCAGTGCCGTAGCAGGCTCCTACAATGAGCAGTTCTTC. This sequence encodes CSAVAGSYNEQFF. This rearrangement joins TRBV20-1 to TRBJ2-1; no definite D call. The V end was cut by 6 bases, the J end by 0 bases, with 9 bases between. Germline V lookup: CDR1 DFQATT, CDR2 SNEGSKA (reference sequence). This CDR3 comprises 13 residues.

The CDR3 nucleotides are TGTGCCAGCTCAGCGACCAGGGTAAGCTCCTACGAGCAGTACTTC. Translation gives CASSATRVSSYEQYF. The J gene is TRBJ2-7, the V gene TRBV18; maybe TRBD1 (5 bases). Trimming pared 5 bases from V and 0 bases from J, leaving 14 bases between. Per the germline V gene, CDR1 is KGHSH and CDR2 is LQKENI. The length of the CDR3 is 15 residues.

The rearrangement uses TRBV20-1 and TRBJ1-4, with a weak D call TRBD1 (5 bases). This CDR3 comprises 14 residues. Per the germline V gene, CDR1 is DFQATT and CDR2 is SNEGSKA (reference sequence). V was trimmed by 6 bases and J by 6 bases, leaving 17 bases between them. CDR3 in amino acids: CSALRTWPDEKLFF. The CDR3 DNA follows: TGCAGTGCCCTAAGGACATGGCCGGATGAAAAACTGTTTTTT.

The chain couples TRBV5-1 to TRBJ2-3; possible D gene TRBD2, 6 bases. CDR1 is SGHRS and CDR2 is YFSETQ in the germline V gene. The V end lost 6 bases, the J end lost 4 bases, and 12 bases lay between the germline ends. The CDR3 has 13 amino acids. In DNA form, the CDR3 reads TGCGCCAGCAAACGGCTAGCGTCAGATACGCAGTATTTT. Its protein product is CASKRLASDTQYF.

The table lists this clonotype with a few counts. This chain links TRBV4-2 with TRBJ1-4, with TRBD1 matching over 7 bases. The V gene's germline CDR1 is LGHNA and CDR2 YNFKEQ. The CDR3 length is 15 residues. The V segment lost 4 bases and the J segment 6 bases; nucleotides outside the gene matches: 8. Here the CDR3 reads CASSPGRGRDEKLFF. In nucleotides, the CDR3 is TGTGCCAGCAGCCCGGGAAGGGGGCGCGATGAAAAACTGTTTTTT.

In this sample, this clonotype turned up a few times. V gene TRBV10-3 combines with J gene TRBJ1-1; D is ambiguous. Germline loops: CDR1 ENHRY, CDR2 SYGVKD. The germline V and J ends were trimmed by 4 bases and 1 base, with 7 bases remaining between them. The CDR3 is 13 residues long. The CDR3 DNA follows: TGTGCCATCAGTGTTGCGGGGAACACTGAAGCTTTCTTT. It codes for CAISVAGNTEAFF.

V usage is TRBV6-1 and J usage is TRBJ2-2; TRBD1 matches 8 bases. The germline gives CDR1 MNHNS, CDR2 SASEGT. There are 12 residues in the CDR3. V dropped 10 bases and J dropped 8; count of bases not matched to a gene: 6. The CDR3 DNA reads TGTGCCACCGACAGGGGCGTAGGGGAGCTGTTTTTT. This sequence encodes CATDRGVGELFF.

The genes are TRBV12-3 or TRBV12-4 and TRBJ1-2; possibly TRBD1 for D (5 bases). V was pared by 0 bases and J by 6 bases, with 20 bases between. This CDR3 contains 17 residues. Here the CDR3 reads CASSLARQPMLQNGYTF. The CDR3 DNA is TGTGCCAGCAGTTTAGCGCGACAGCCGATGCTTCAAAATGGCTACACCTTC.

This chain's CDR3 is CASLRREGDEQYF. The CDR3, as DNA: TGTGCCAGCCTGCGGCGGGAGGGCGACGAGCAGTACTTC. This chain uses TRBV2 with TRBJ2-7; TRBD2 agrees at 9 bases. This CDR3 spans 13 amino acids. With V trimmed by 8 bases and J by 5 bases, 7 bases remained unmatched. Per germline, CDR1 SNHLY and CDR2 FYNNEI.

This chain connects TRBV28 to TRBJ1-6, with a weak D call TRBD1 (6 bases). Germline-derived CDR1 and CDR2 are MDHEN and SYDVKM. This CDR3 region has 14 residues. As DNA, the CDR3 is TGTGCGAATAAGGGGGGGAAAATTAATTCACCCCTCCACTTT. Translating it yields CANKGGKINSPLHF.

This clonotype was observed a few times. This rearrangement joins TRBV5-1 to TRBJ2-3; 7 bases are a match to TRBD2. Per the germline V gene, CDR1 is SGHRS and CDR2 is YFSETQ. V was clipped by 6 bases and J by 6 bases; unmatched bases: 16. CDR3 length: 16 amino acids. The CDR3 here is CASTPGPGGTSDTQYF. The CDR3 nucleotides are TGCGCCAGCACCCCGGGACCGGGAGGAACCTCGGATACGCAGTATTTT.